One and the same sample provided the 32 T cell receptor beta chains below, sequenced in a study of blood T cell repertoires in COVID-19. Profiled with immunoSEQ multiplex PCR; TCRdb holds only in-frame clones, not every one. The sample has some 380,000 clones; around 90% are singletons. Sequences were obtained from peripheral blood. Receptors originate from a man aged 18 to 30 with active or convalescent COVID-19.

The CDR3 DNA follows: TGTGCCAGCAGCCTTCGGACAGGCGCCACCGGTCTACTCCACTTT. Its protein is CASSLRTGATGLLHF. The chain combines TRBV28 with TRBJ1-6; 7 bases align to TRBD1. With 6 bases clipped from V and 16 bases from J, the junction kept 18 bases outside the gene matches. The CDR3 covers 15 residues. Germline V lookup: CDR1 MDHEN, CDR2 SYDVKM.

The chain is built from TRBV5-1 and TRBJ2-1; D is perhaps TRBD2 (6 bases). The germline V gene has CDR1 SGHRS and CDR2 YFSETQ. The CDR3 loop spans 15 amino acids. The V end was cut by 2 bases, the J end by 7 bases, with 16 bases between. The CDR3 sequence: CASSFNGGSRNEQFF. The CDR3 region has the DNA TGCGCCAGCAGCTTCAATGGGGGGAGTAGGAATGAGCAGTTCTTC.

This clone has a handful of counts. The rearrangement joins TRBV12-3 or TRBV12-4 to TRBJ1-2; the D is unclear. CDR3 length: 13 residues. The V end was cut by 5 bases, the J end by 8 bases, with 15 bases between. The DNA for the CDR3 is TGTGCCAGCAGTGCGGCAAGGAACACGGGCTACACCTTC. Its protein product is CASSAARNTGYTF.

The genes are TRBV29-1 and TRBJ2-7, with D possibly matching TRBD1 (8 bases). CDR1 is SQVTM and CDR2 is ANQGSEA in the germline V gene. The CDR3 totals 13 residues. Trimming cost V 8 bases and J 6 bases, with 20 bases left between them. The CDR3 nucleotides read TGCAGCACGAACGGGGGGACAGGTTCCGAGCAGTACTTC. Protein sequence: CSTNGGTGSEQYF.

The chain couples TRBV11-2 to TRBJ2-1; the match to TRBD2 covers 9 bases. CDR3 length equals 16 residues. CDR1 and CDR2 from the germline V gene are SGHAT and FQNNGV. J was trimmed by 5 bases and V by 7 bases; bases with no gene match: 12. This chain's CDR3 is CASTNPTSGSHNEQFF. The CDR3 coding sequence is TGTGCCAGCACCAACCCGACTAGCGGTTCTCACAATGAGCAGTTCTTC.

The chain carries TRBV28 and TRBJ2-7; 9 nucleotides line up with TRBD2. Germline CDR1 and CDR2: MDHEN and SYDVKM. The V gene end was trimmed by 5 bases and the J gene end by 6 bases; junction bases not matched to a gene: 11. The CDR3 consists of 15 residues. The CDR3 nucleotides read TGTGCCAGCAGTCCCACGCCGGGACTAGCTAGCGAGCAGTACTTC. It codes for CASSPTPGLASEQYF.

The rearrangement links TRBV28 to TRBJ2-5; 8 bases line up with TRBD2. This CDR3 has 14 amino acids. Germline-derived CDR1 and CDR2 are MDHEN and SYDVKM. Trimming at V came to 6 bases and at J to 2 bases, leaving 5 bases not matched to a gene. The CDR3, as DNA: TGTGCCAGCAGGGGTAGCGGGAAACAAGAGACCCAGTACTTC. Translating it yields CASRGSGKQETQYF.

The chain has TRBV5-1 and TRBJ2-7; 9 nucleotides line up with TRBD1. The V segment lost 5 bases and the J segment 4 bases; nucleotides outside the gene matches: 4. Germline V CDR1 and CDR2: SGHRS, YFSETQ. CDR3 size: 13 residues. The CDR3 DNA follows: TGCGCCAGCAGGGAACAGGGGGCGTACGAGCAGTACTTC. Protein product: CASREQGAYEQYF.

This chain connects TRBV28 to TRBJ1-5, with 7 bases aligning to TRBD1. Per germline, CDR1 MDHEN and CDR2 SYDVKM. V trimming: 8 bases; J trimming: 2 bases; junction bases outside the gene matches: 9. The CDR3 covers 15 residues. CDR3: CASGLRGARNQPQHF. CDR3 bases: TGTGCCAGCGGACTCAGGGGGGCGCGCAATCAGCCCCAGCATTTT.

This clone came up a few times. V and J are TRBV9 and TRBJ1-1; TRBD1 aligns across 10 bases. This CDR3 contains 16 residues. The ends lost 0 bases at V and 1 base at J; junction bases unmatched: 3. Germline values: CDR1 SGDLS, CDR2 YYNGEE. The CDR3: CASSVGDRGGNTEAFF. CDR3 DNA sequence: TGTGCCAGCAGCGTAGGGGACAGGGGCGGGAACACTGAAGCTTTCTTT.

The V and J genes are TRBV27 and TRBJ2-7, with TRBD2 as a possible D gene (6 bases). The CDR3 loop spans 14 amino acids. CDR1 and CDR2 from the germline V gene are MNHEY and SMNVEV (reference sequence). Trimming removed 3 bases at V and 4 bases at J, with 13 bases between. CDR3 loop: CASSFGAGRYEQYF. The CDR3 region has the DNA TGTGCCAGCAGTTTTGGGGCGGGACGGTACGAGCAGTACTTC.

Written as DNA, the CDR3 is TGCGCCAGCGAATCGGGACAGGGGCTCGGGGAGCTGTTTTTT. Translation: CASESGQGLGELFF. This rearrangement joins TRBV10-2 to TRBJ2-2; TRBD1 matches at 10 bases. Unmatched junction bases numbered 7, after V lost 8 bases and J lost 7 bases. Germline CDR1 WSHSY, CDR2 SAAADI. The CDR3 is 14 amino acids.

This chain joins TRBV16 and TRBJ2-7, with TRBD2 matching 9 bases. Germline V gene data show CDR1 as KGHSY and CDR2 as FQNENV. This CDR3 region has 16 residues. The ends lost 4 bases at V and 3 bases at J; junction bases unmatched: 10. CDR3: CASSPRLAALVYEQYF. The CDR3 nucleotides are TGTGCCAGCAGCCCCAGACTAGCGGCCCTGGTCTACGAGCAGTACTTC.

This chain joins TRBV3-1 (or the pseudogene TRBV3-2) and TRBJ2-2, with 13 bases identical to TRBD2. Per germline, CDR1 LGHDT and CDR2 YNNKEL (reference sequence). This CDR3 spans 16 amino acids. With 4 bases clipped from V and 3 bases from J, the junction kept 2 bases outside the gene matches. This chain's CDR3 is CASSPGTSGDTGELFF. The CDR3 DNA reads TGTGCCAGCAGCCCCGGGACTAGCGGGGACACCGGGGAGCTGTTTTTT.

V is TRBV19 and J is TRBJ2-7, with TRBD1 matching 7 bases. The J segment lost 2 bases and the V segment lost 2 bases, leaving 3 bases of the junction unmatched. CDR1 and CDR2 (germline): LNHDA, SQIVND (reference sequence). The CDR3 consists of 14 residues. CDR3 bases: TGTGCCAGTAGTATAACAGGGGCGACCTACGAGCAGTACTTC. Its protein is CASSITGATYEQYF. Variable domain in full (rest from reference TRBV19 and TRBJ2-7): DGGITQSPKYLFRKEGQNVTLSCEQNLNHDAMYWYRQDPGQGLRLIYYSQIVNDFQKGDIAEGYSVSREKKESFPLTVTSAQKNPTAFYLCASSITGATYEQYFGPGTRLTVT.

The chain has TRBV4-3 and TRBJ1-4, with 12 nucleotides matching TRBD1. This CDR3 is 18 amino acids long. The germline gives CDR1 LGHNA, CDR2 YSLEER. V dropped 5 bases and J dropped 5; count of bases not matched to a gene: 12. The CDR3 protein is CASSLGTGGDGSNEKLFF. Written as DNA, the CDR3 is TGCGCCAGCAGCTTAGGGACAGGGGGCGATGGTTCGAATGAAAAACTGTTTTTT.

The chain carries TRBV5-1 and TRBJ1-1; D is perhaps TRBD1 (5 bases). Germline-derived CDR1 and CDR2 are SGHRS and YFSETQ. Trimming took 0 bases from V and 10 from J, leaving 16 bases between them. The length of the CDR3 is 14 residues. Here the CDR3 DNA reads TGCGCCAGCAGCTTGGATGGAGGGGACTACGGAGCTTTCTTT. Translated: CASSLDGGDYGAFF. The variable domain in full, completed from reference TRBV5-1 and TRBJ1-1, reads KAGVTQTPRYLIKTRGQQVTLSCSPISGHRSVSWYQQTPGQGLQFLFEYFSETQRNKGNFPGRFSGRQFSNSRSEMNVSTLELGDSALYLCASSLDGGDYGAFFGQGTRLTVV.

The genes are TRBV23-1 and TRBJ1-2; possibly TRBD1 for D (5 bases). TRBV23-1 is assigned to the ORF class and has an uncertain function. V lost 2 bases and J 7 bases, leaving 23 bases between the germline ends. This CDR3 region has 17 residues. CDR3 residues: CASSQRLRAPGRGGYTF. CDR3 DNA sequence: TGCGCCAGCAGTCAAAGGCTCCGGGCCCCCGGGAGGGGTGGCTACACCTTC.

The chain carries TRBV7-2 and TRBJ2-7, with 10 bases fitting TRBD2. The CDR3 extends over 15 amino acids. Trimming removed 1 base from V and 5 bases from J; junction bases left unmatched: 5. Germline-derived CDR1 and CDR2 are SGHTA and FQGNSA. In nucleotides, the CDR3 is TGTGCCAGCAGCTTAGAACTAGCGGGAAAAAACGAGCAGTACTTC. It yields the protein CASSLELAGKNEQYF.

The chain carries TRBV7-2 and TRBJ1-1; D remains ambiguous. CDR1 SGHTA and CDR2 FQGNSA come from the germline V gene. This CDR3 region has 14 residues. Trimming removed 2 bases from V and 6 bases from J, with 13 bases in between. In nucleotides, the CDR3 is TGTGCCAGCAGCTTAAGCCAGGCCCGTTCTGAAGCTTTCTTT. Amino acid sequence: CASSLSQARSEAFF.

This chain links TRBV6-5 with TRBJ2-2; 11 bases fit TRBD2. V lost 6 bases to trimming and J lost 4 bases; unmatched junction nucleotides: 1. Germline-derived CDR1 and CDR2 are MNHEY and SVGAGI. The CDR3 extends over 14 amino acids. For the CDR3, the DNA is TGTGCCAGCAGACTAGCGGGAGTCACCGGGGAGCTGTTTTTT. This translates into CASRLAGVTGELFF.

The chain combines TRBV7-9 with TRBJ2-2; D remains ambiguous. This CDR3 is built from 13 residues. Germline CDR1 and CDR2: SEHNR and FQNEAQ (reference sequence). The V and J ends lost 2 bases and 5 bases respectively, with 6 bases between them. The CDR3 protein is CASSLPTTGELFF. Written as DNA, the CDR3 is TGTGCCAGCAGCTTACCCACAACCGGGGAGCTGTTTTTT.

This sequence joins TRBV7-9 and TRBJ2-4; tentatively, D is TRBD1 (6 bases). CDR1 SEHNR and CDR2 FQNEAQ come from the germline V gene (reference sequence). CDR3 length equals 15 residues. Trimming left V 2 bases short and J 7 bases short, with 15 bases between. The CDR3 reads CASSLRSGVVNIQYF. CDR3 nucleotide sequence: TGTGCCAGCAGCTTAAGGTCAGGGGTGGTGAACATTCAGTACTTC.

The J gene is TRBJ1-3, the V gene TRBV29-1; D perhaps matches TRBD1 (5 bases). Between the trimmed V and J ends, which lost 6 bases and 4 bases, there was a span of 13 bases. CDR3 size: 13 residues. CDR1 and CDR2 (germline): SQVTM, ANQGSEA. CDR3 amino acids: CSVEGTAGNTIYF. CDR3 nucleotide sequence: TGCAGCGTGGAGGGGACTGCAGGAAACACCATATATTTT.

Remarks on this clone: Its ends do not fully match the called genes, so a read error is possible. V usage is TRBV27 and J usage is TRBJ2-6; a weak D match, TRBD1 (6 bases). From germline, CDR1 is MNHEY and CDR2 SMNVEV (reference sequence). The CDR3 length is 16 residues. The CDR3 reads CASSRNRESLANVLTF. CDR3 DNA: TGTGCCAGCAGTCGGAACAGGGAAAGCCTGGCCAACGTGCTGACTTTC.

The chain links TRBV13 to TRBJ2-7; D not resolved. This CDR3 comprises 11 residues. Germline V gene sequence: CDR1 PRHDT, CDR2 FYEKMQ (reference sequence). Between the trimmed V and J ends, which lost 5 bases and 1 base, there was a span of 3 bases. In DNA form, the CDR3 reads TGTGCCAGCAGCACATCCTACGAGCAGTACTTC. The encoded protein is CASSTSYEQYF.

The V call is TRBV19, the J call TRBJ1-2; the D gene is possibly TRBD1 (6 bases). The germline V and J ends were trimmed by 7 bases and 0 bases, with 18 bases remaining between them. CDR3 size: 16 residues. Germline CDR1 reads LNHDA; CDR2 reads SQIVND (reference sequence). CDR3: CASMTPTRTANYGYTF. CDR3 sequence (DNA): TGTGCCAGTATGACTCCTACGAGGACAGCTAACTATGGCTACACCTTC.

The chain joins TRBV18 to TRBJ2-1; TRBD2 agrees at 11 bases. The CDR3 contains 16 residues. The V gene's germline CDR1 is KGHSH and CDR2 LQKENI. V lost 5 bases to trimming and J lost 7 bases; unmatched junction nucleotides: 10. CDR3 in amino acids: CASSALGLAAANEQFF. The CDR3 DNA sequence: TGTGCCAGCTCAGCCCTGGGACTAGCGGCCGCGAATGAGCAGTTCTTC.

The CDR3 DNA reads as TGTGCCAGCAGTTTGACTAGCGGAGGGACCTACGAGCAGTACTTC. This codes for CASSLTSGGTYEQYF. The chain carries TRBV28 and TRBJ2-7, with 9 bases identical to TRBD2. V was pared by 3 bases and J by 2 bases, with 5 bases of the junction left unmatched. The CDR3 sequence is 15 residues long. CDR1 and CDR2 (germline): MDHEN, SYDVKM.

In its sample, this clone was seen once. The chain recombines TRBV19 with TRBJ1-2; TRBD1 matches 8 bases. With V trimmed by 1 base and J by 2 bases, 3 bases remained unmatched. CDR3 length: 15 amino acids. CDR1 is LNHDA, CDR2 SQIVND, per germline (reference sequence). The CDR3 sequence is CASSIGQGANYGYTF. The CDR3 nucleotides are TGTGCCAGTAGTATAGGGCAGGGGGCAAACTATGGCTACACCTTC.

The genes are TRBV7-2 and TRBJ2-5, with 9 bases matching TRBD2. Germline CDR1 SGHTA, CDR2 FQGNSA. V was clipped by 1 base and J by 4 bases; unmatched bases: 10. This CDR3 is built from 17 residues. CDR3 amino acids: CASSLELSGSFRETQYF. CDR3 bases: TGTGCCAGCAGCTTAGAACTTAGCGGGAGTTTTAGAGAGACCCAGTACTTC.

This sequence joins TRBV7-3 and TRBJ2-3, with 7 nucleotides matching TRBD1. The CDR3 contains 15 residues. The J segment lost 3 bases and the V segment lost 5 bases, leaving 8 bases of the junction unmatched. Germline V lookup: CDR1 SGHTA, CDR2 FQGTGA. CDR3 sequence (DNA): TGTGCCAGCAGCCAAACAGGGGCTACAACAGATACGCAGTATTTT. Amino acid sequence: CASSQTGATTDTQYF.